The clone carrying this TCR beta chain appeared once. Antigen specificity is unknown. Findings of the study overall: Larger-cohort validation covered only one TCR beta V-J rearrangement. The TCR gene usage of tumor memory CD4+ T cells clustered together with blood and lymph node memory CD4+ cells and with lymph node naive CD4+ cells. Tumor Treg TCRs overlapped most with tumor naive CD4+ cells.

Germline CDR1 and CDR2: MNHEY and SMNVEV (reference sequence). V was trimmed by 4 bases and J by 0 bases, leaving 7 bases between them. There are 14 residues in the CDR3. Full-length variable regions came from constant-region reverse primers plus semi-nested Nested Universal Primer A PCR. TCRdb redid the calling of the 5' RACE reads with MiXCR, one entry per CDR3 protein. The sample has more than 40,000 distinct CDR3 sequences, 25% to 35% seen once. The sequence came from a female donor with breast cancer. The specimen sequenced was memory CD4+ T cells sorted from a lymph node. Specified subset: memory CD4+ T cells, CD4+CD45RO+CD25-. The chain has TRBV27 and TRBJ2-1; D unclear. In nucleotides, the CDR3 is TGTGCCAGCAGTTCCGTATTCTCCTACAATGAGCAGTTCTTC. Its protein product is CASSSVFSYNEQFF.